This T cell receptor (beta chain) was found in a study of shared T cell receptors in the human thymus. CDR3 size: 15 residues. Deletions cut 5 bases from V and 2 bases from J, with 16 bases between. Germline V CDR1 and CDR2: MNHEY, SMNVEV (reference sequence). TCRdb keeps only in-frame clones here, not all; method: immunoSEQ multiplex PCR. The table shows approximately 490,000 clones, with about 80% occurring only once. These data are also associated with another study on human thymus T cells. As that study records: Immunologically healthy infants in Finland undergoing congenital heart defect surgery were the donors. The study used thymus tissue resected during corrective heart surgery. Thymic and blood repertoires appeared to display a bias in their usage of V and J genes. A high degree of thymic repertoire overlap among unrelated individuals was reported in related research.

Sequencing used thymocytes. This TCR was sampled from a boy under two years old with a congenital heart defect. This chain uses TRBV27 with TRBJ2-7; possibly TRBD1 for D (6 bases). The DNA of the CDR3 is TGTGCCAGCAGTCCCCCGGACAGCGTTCCCTACGAGCAGTACTTC. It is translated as CASSPPDSVPYEQYF.